This T cell receptor beta chain was profiled in a study of Ad26.COV2.S vaccination and SARS-CoV-2 variants. Overall study results and limits: Analyses of TCR breadth and depth may have underestimated total T cell responses.

CDR3 size: 17 residues. J was trimmed by 6 bases and V by 0 bases; bases with no gene match: 11. From germline, CDR1 is SGDLS and CDR2 YYNGEE. The treatment: roughly 19 received Ad26.COV2.S at low or high dose, single or two shots; about five received placebo; per-sample allocation not given. Following the first vaccine or placebo injection, samples were taken on day 63. This clone was observed a few times. No antigen is known for it. Produced via immunoSEQ multiplex PCR; TCRdb's table is partial and in-frame only. Of 350,000 to 400,000 clones listed, around 89% are singletons. This chain joins TRBV9 and TRBJ2-1; 8 nucleotides align to TRBD2. The sequences come from peripheral blood, collected in a trial of Ad26.COV2.S vaccine versus placebo. The TCR sequence derives from a person between 18 and 59 years old who received the Ad26.COV2.S COVID-19 vaccine or a placebo. CDR3 sequence reads: CASSVVLASGRTNEQFF. The CDR3 DNA reads TGTGCCAGCAGCGTAGTCTTGGCCAGCGGGAGAACCAATGAGCAGTTCTTC.